A single sample gave rise to the 15 T cell receptor beta chains below, sequenced in a study of preoperative IRX-2 immunotherapy in early breast cancer. This sample's treatment: preoperative locoregional IRX-2 cytokine immunotherapy. The table came from immunoSEQ multiplex PCR; TCRdb's copy has only in-frame clones and leaves some out. The sample has approximately 1,000 clones; 74% are singletons. This sample comprised normal tissue next to the tumor, obtained from a patient treated with IRX-2 immunotherapy. Receptor source: a human donor with breast cancer.

The count of this clone is one. V gene TRBV11-3 combines with J gene TRBJ2-6; no definite D call. The CDR3 is made up of 15 amino acids. CDR1 and CDR2 from the germline V gene are SGHNT and YENEEA. Trimming took off 2 bases at V and 5 bases at J, with 10 bases between the two ends. The CDR3 DNA follows: TGTGCCAGCAGCTTATCGGGTCGTTGGGCCAACGTCCTGACTTTC. It translates to CASSLSGRWANVLTF.

This chain joins TRBV18 and TRBJ2-7, with 12 bases identical to TRBD2. The trim removed 1 base at V and 2 bases at J, leaving 0 bases unmatched. This CDR3 region has 15 residues. In germline, CDR1 is KGHSH, CDR2 LQKENI. CDR3 sequence (DNA): TGTGCCAGCTCACCACGGACTAGCGGGGCCTACGAGCAGTACTTC. Translating gives CASSPRTSGAYEQYF.

The chain recombines TRBV19 with TRBJ2-1; no definite D call. Trimming pared 5 bases from V and 6 bases from J, leaving 11 bases between. CDR1 and CDR2 from the germline V gene are LNHDA and SQIVND (reference sequence). This CDR3 is built from 13 residues. CDR3 nucleotides: TGTGCCAGTAGTTGGGCTATGGGCAATGAGCAGTTCTTC. Amino acids: CASSWAMGNEQFF.

In this sample, this clone turned up once. V gene TRBV15 combines with J gene TRBJ2-1; D is uncertain. This CDR3 is 14 amino acids long. Germline loops: CDR1 LNHNV, CDR2 YYDKDF (reference sequence). Trimming cost V 0 bases and J 0 bases, with 3 bases left between them. The CDR3 spells CATSREGSYNEQFF. The CDR3 bases are TGTGCCACCAGCAGAGAAGGCTCCTACAATGAGCAGTTCTTC.

This chain links TRBV7-1 with TRBJ1-3; tentatively, D is TRBD1 (6 bases). TRBV7-1 is assigned to the ORF class and has an uncertain function. The germline V and J ends were trimmed by 5 bases and 2 bases, with 16 bases remaining between them. The CDR3 consists of 16 residues. The CDR3 DNA reads TGTGCCAGCAGCCAAGGAGGAGGGGGTGCTGGAAACACCATATATTTT. Amino acids: CASSQGGGGAGNTIYF.

The genes are TRBV29-1 and TRBJ2-1; 7 nucleotides align to TRBD2. Unmatched junction bases numbered 6, after V lost 0 bases and J lost 4 bases. The germline CDR1 and CDR2 sequences are SQVTM and ANQGSEA. CDR3 length: 15 amino acids. CDR3 DNA sequence: TGCAGCGTTGAAGAATGGCTAGCGGATTACAATGAGCAGTTCTTC. It yields the protein CSVEEWLADYNEQFF.

This clone has just one count. The chain combines TRBV6-8 with TRBJ2-7, with TRBD1 matching over 7 bases. This CDR3 comprises 15 residues. The ends lost 4 bases at V and 7 bases at J; junction bases unmatched: 13. Germline V CDR1 and CDR2: MNHGY, SAAAGT. CDR3 in DNA: TGTGCCAGCAGTTTCCCCACACAGGGGCAGTGGGAGCAGTACTTC. Amino acids: CASSFPTQGQWEQYF.

This rearrangement joins TRBV18 to TRBJ1-1; D might be TRBD1 (5 bases). This CDR3 comprises 15 residues. Germline-derived CDR1 and CDR2 are KGHSH and LQKENI. The V and J ends lost 2 bases and 3 bases respectively, with 13 bases between them. The CDR3: CASSPSGGMDTEAFF. The CDR3 DNA reads as TGTGCCAGCTCACCATCTGGGGGGATGGACACTGAAGCTTTCTTT.

This clone has more than one count but fewer than ten. The V and J genes are TRBV30 and TRBJ1-5, with a weak D call TRBD1 (6 bases). The CDR3 spans 15 residues. In germline, CDR1 is GTSNPN, CDR2 SVGIG (reference sequence). V was trimmed by 0 bases and J by 7 bases, leaving 16 bases between them. CDR3 bases: TGTGCCTGGAGTGTCGGGCCGCAGGGGTACCAGCCCCAGCATTTT. Translating gives CAWSVGPQGYQPQHF.

The V gene is TRBV12-5, the J gene TRBJ2-1; perhaps TRBD2 as D (5 bases). V shed 1 base and J shed 0 bases, with 7 bases lying between them. In germline, CDR1 is LGHNT, CDR2 FRNRAP. The CDR3 contains 15 residues. Here the CDR3 reads CASGLGRSSYNEQFF. CDR3 in DNA: TGTGCTAGTGGTTTGGGGAGGAGCTCCTACAATGAGCAGTTCTTC.

The gene calls are TRBV6-8 and TRBJ2-2; D unresolved. Trimming stripped 6 bases from V and 0 bases from J, with 5 bases between. The CDR3 totals 13 residues. CDR1 MNHGY and CDR2 SAAAGT come from the germline V gene. The CDR3 sequence is CASRPANTGELFF. The CDR3 nucleotides read TGTGCCAGCAGGCCGGCGAACACCGGGGAGCTGTTTTTT.

The V gene is TRBV25-1, the J gene TRBJ1-2; unclear D gene. The CDR3 loop spans 13 amino acids. V dropped 3 bases and J dropped 1 base, with 6 bases sitting between them. In germline, CDR1 is MGHDK, CDR2 SYGVNS. The CDR3 DNA follows: TGTGCCAGCAGTGAGCGCAATAACTATGGCTACACCTTC. This sequence encodes CASSERNNYGYTF.

The V and J genes are TRBV19 and TRBJ1-1; tentatively, D is TRBD1 (6 bases). This CDR3 is 14 amino acids long. Germline CDR1 and CDR2: LNHDA and SQIVND (reference sequence). V was cut by 4 bases and J by 6 bases, with 15 bases left in between. CDR3 nucleotides: TGTGCCAGTAGTACAGAAGGGGGGAGGGCTGAAGCTTTCTTT. Protein: CASSTEGGRAEAFF.

The chain carries TRBV6-8 and TRBJ2-1, with 10 positions matching TRBD2. The CDR3 is 18 amino acids. Germline V gene sequence: CDR1 MNHGY, CDR2 SAAAGT. The J segment lost 10 bases and the V segment lost 6 bases, leaving 21 bases of the junction unmatched. CDR3 coding DNA: TGTGCCAGCAGCTCACCGATCTCTCGAGCGGGGGGGCCACGCGAGCAGTTCTTC. Translating it yields CASSSPISRAGGPREQFF.

V gene TRBV15 combines with J gene TRBJ1-2; D is uncertain. The CDR3 has 16 amino acids. Germline values: CDR1 LNHNV, CDR2 YYDKDF (reference sequence). Deletions cut 0 bases from V and 3 bases from J, with 14 bases between. The CDR3 sequence is CATSRDGVERYYGYTF. CDR3 nucleotide sequence: TGTGCCACCAGCAGAGATGGTGTGGAGCGCTACTATGGCTACACCTTC. Full variable domain (outside the CDR3, taken from reference TRBV15 and TRBJ1-2): DAMVIQNPRYQVTQFGKPVTLSCSQTLNHNVMYWYQQKSSQAPKLLFHYYDKDFNNEADTPDNFQSRRPNTSFCFLDIRSPGLGDTAMYLCATSRDGVERYYGYTFGSGTRLTVV.